This T cell receptor beta chain derives from a study of cytomegalovirus exposure and HLA in healthy donors (dated 2017 in TCRdb). Describing the broader study: An earlier analysis of approximately 640 of the donors reported more than 250 Gb of sequence data and 117 million unique TCR beta sequences from about 200 million T cells. Among some 400 genotyped donors of the cohort, an average of approximately 200,000 unique TCR beta nucleotide sequences was sequenced per donor, of which roughly 17% were non-productive. A later genetic analysis used genome-wide SNP genotypes for about three fifths of the roughly 700 donors, treating that subset as a discovery cohort. Along with the roughly 670-subject first cohort, a separate validation cohort of around 110 different subjects was used. Because of strong linkage in the cohort, roughly five DR-DQ haplotypes were treated as single units for association and clustering. All discovery cohort repertoires had been generated on a single sequencing platform. Rather than using new phenotypic data, the later analysis identified candidate immune exposures from TCR beta sequences and from how often those sequences occurred across donors. The number of donors typed differed by locus, with roughly 620-630 for A, B, C, DRB1 and DQB1, roughly 520 for DQA1, 600 to 610 for DPA1, and approximately 470 for DPB1. Donor age, sex, ethnicity and CMV serostatus were compiled together with the repertoire data. To predict cytomegalovirus infection status, the study brought together high-throughput TCR immunosequencing, statistical association of individual TCRs with disease status, and machine learning. An earlier analysis of several hundred of the donors applied high-throughput TCR beta sequencing to assess whether each TCR beta V gene segment acted as functional or pseudogenic. Class I and class II HLA loci were covered by the typing at four-digit resolution. Roughly 300 gigabases of sequencing data and around 87 million unique TCR sequences were included in an early release covering about 600 HLA-typed donors. A later analysis re-analyzed previously published TCR beta repertoires from 500 to 700 donors and added high-resolution HLA genotyping to study TCR occurrence patterns. The genetic ancestry cluster associated with self-reported Caucasian donors included around four fifths of the roughly 390 genotyped donors. Using immunosequencing, the study profiled T cell repertoires from 640 or so subjects and related those repertoires to cytomegalovirus serostatus. The study was designed to test whether signatures of past pathogen exposure could be identified by cataloging public T cell receptors.

Library preparation employed the immunoSEQ multiplex PCR assay. For the multiplex PCR, a mixture combining 60 forward primers for TCR Vbeta segments and 13 reverse primers for TCR Jbeta segments was used. The CDR3 region of rearranged TCR beta genes was amplified from genomic DNA with a multiplex PCR assay. On the Illumina HiSeq System, the amplified TCR beta libraries were sequenced as 87-base-pair reads. Processing in the source paper ran as follows. A later analysis counted approximately 76 million unique TCR beta chains across the 600 to 850 repertoires, and 9 million to 14 million of these chains were shared by at least two donors. To remove PCR and sequencing errors, raw reads were error-corrected and collapsed into unique sequences using a nearest-neighbor algorithm that merged closely related sequences. Alignment of CDR3 sequences to IMGT reference sequences was used to assign V, D and J gene segments. Each retained sequence needed at least a six-nucleotide match to both a V gene segment and a J gene segment. A rearrangement was called productive if the CDR3 had no stop codons and remained in frame with V and J, and every other rearrangement was called non-productive. Following IMGT convention, CDR3 was defined as the stretch from the second conserved V-encoded cysteine to the conserved J-encoded phenylalanine. Sequences without an unambiguous match to a single V gene segment were excluded from the earlier analysis of about 640 of the donors. In an earlier analysis of approximately 590 of the donors, V segments were called functional above 56.7% productive rearrangements and were called segregating when the between-donor standard deviation exceeded 5%. A statistical classification framework was built for diagnosing cytomegalovirus status from the catalog of TCR beta chain sequences. In a later analysis, V and J genes were assigned by comparing TCR nucleotide sequences against IMGT/GENE-DB human TR gene sequences. The TCRdist pipeline was used in a later analysis to assign CDR3 sequences and most-parsimonious VDJ recombination scenarios. In a later analysis, each TCR beta chain was defined by its CDR3 amino acid sequence together with its V-gene family, and reads without a unique V-gene family were excluded. As a way to deal with suspected cross-contamination and a sequencing artifact, a later analysis dropped nearly 600 nucleotide sequences that were highly shared and had low generation probability. A later analysis calculated a clonal expansion index for each public chain from normalized within-repertoire ranks of inferred template counts. A later analysis computed generation probabilities with a VDJ recombination model fitted to out-of-frame rearrangements, and checked the results against IGoR. A later analysis scored TCR-TCR, TCR-HLA and TCR-CMV co-occurrence with hypergeometric tests, applying a repertoire-size bias correction to TCR pairs. A later analysis estimated false discovery rates by permuting HLA or CMV assignments 20 times. In a later analysis, co-occurring TCRs were grouped with DBSCAN, and TCRdist sequence similarity was added when clustering was performed within HLA-allele-positive subsets. Repertoires with fewer than 30,000 or more than 120,000 public chains were left out of co-occurrence clustering, as were four to six repertoires with anomalous nucleotide sharing. Sourced from immuneACCESS, this table was stored by TCRdb with only in-frame sequences that have V and J called. A share of the clones is absent; for the studies checked, an unresolved V gene accounts for under half, and the remainder has no known explanation. From that table come the V and J calls and clone size; the DNA was used to work out D and trimming. This sample has some 150,000 clones in its table, and roughly 85% of those were observed once. The top ten clonotypes cover 2.1% of the sample.

Details on this clone: Its target antigen remains unknown. Base-call qualities are not available, and no considerably larger clone is one nucleotide away.

The cohort consisted of 670 or so healthy bone marrow donors. At the time of sampling, every cohort member was nominally healthy, though immune exposures that went unrecorded were likely present. The donor was CMV seronegative and was included in the group of hundreds of seronegative cohort members. Each donor provided a peripheral blood sample, and peripheral blood mononuclear cells were used for TCR beta sequencing. Genomic DNA extraction from the blood cell samples was performed with the Qiagen DNeasy Blood Extraction Kit. CDR3 length: 14 amino acids, cysteine to phenylalanine. CDR3 DNA only is kept here, 42 bases in frame from base 1. The germline V gene gives CDR1 as MNHEY and CDR2 as SVGAGI. The V and J ends are trimmed by 4 bases and 4 bases, leaving 11 bases between them. Results and caveats for the whole study, not just this receptor: In a later analysis, several top co-occurrence clusters were reported to appear linked to parvovirus B19, influenza, CMV and Epstein-Barr virus. Correlated functional status among segregating V segments might be attributable to linkage disequilibrium, but an unknown experimental factor could not be ruled out. A later analysis found that TCR association rates varied across HLA loci, with DRB1 alleles showing the most associated TCRs and HLA-C alleles the fewest. Most TCR sequences were observed very rarely across donors, whereas some public TCRs were present in many individuals. At a false discovery rate of 0.05, a later analysis linked 16,000 or so TCR beta sequences to specific HLA alleles. Immune exposure information for the cohort was limited to CMV serostatus. In vitro tests confirmed that a few of the cytomegalovirus-associated TCR beta chains recognize cytomegalovirus antigens. According to a later analysis, most CMV-associated TCR beta chains appeared to be HLA-restricted, and the HLA associations seemed to be driven largely by CMV exposure. Presence/absence analyses assumed roughly uniform sequencing depth across donors, an assumption that may not hold. Because some donors lacked HLA typing at each locus, the association tests relied only on the typed subset. A further reported finding was that TCR beta sequences accurately predicted the HLA-A and HLA-B alleles for most subjects in the first cohort. In a later analysis, HLA-associated TCR beta chains were found to be more clonally expanded and to have lower generation probabilities than equally common non-associated chains. In this cohort, only TCR beta chains were sequenced, and detectable features were limited by the absence of alpha or paired-chain data. The classifier was reported to diagnose cytomegalovirus status with high specificity and sensitivity in both the original and validation cohorts. A cluster of highly shared sequence variants was judged likely to be a technical artifact of the sequencing pipeline. In the study, around 150 TCR beta chains were listed as associated with cytomegalovirus. V-gene and J-gene trimming of TCR beta chains was associated with a missense DCLRE1C variant in a later genetic analysis, and the association was replicated in an independent cohort. Some IMGT-functional V segments, including TRBV6-2 and TRBV6-3, could not be told apart with the 87-base-pair reads, so those segments were excluded. Compared with the roughly 600-donor mean, donors in an Asian-associated ancestry cluster had fewer N-insertions in productive TCRs, according to a later genetic analysis. Assigning TCR associations to individual alleles was difficult when HLA alleles, especially DR and DQ, strongly co-occurred. It was suggested by the authors that the approach could potentially be generalized to other disease states and immunological phenotypes. An earlier analysis of approximately 600 of the donors showed that most TCR beta V segments appeared in productive rearrangements either about 87% or about 30% of the time, which broadly matched IMGT annotations. Over 15 rarely observed V segments, including chromosome 9 orphons, were excluded from the earlier analysis of a few hundred of the donors because counts were too low.

The origin of this receptor is a middle-aged man in good health and CMV-seronegative. The rearranged segments are TRBV6-5 and TRBJ1-5, with the D gene not confidently named. The sequenced sample was PBMCs. The CDR3 corresponds to CASSSGKPNQPQHF. The DNA is TGTGCCAGCAGTTCAGGAAAACCAAATCAGCCCCAGCATTTT.